The 26 T cell receptor beta chains listed next were all sequenced from one sample in a study of blood T cells in healthy people across ages. A second PCR of 7 to 11 cycles used a sample-barcoded 5' primer and a J-beta primer mix. From the 5' RACE reads, TCRdb called clonotypes with MiXCR, one entry per CDR3 protein. The sample includes around 2 million distinct CDR3 sequences, about two fifths of them seen just once. What was sequenced was blood. The receptors originated from a human donor in good health.

The J gene is TRBJ2-4, the V gene TRBV6-5; 8 bases are a match to TRBD1. Germline CDR1 is MNHEY and CDR2 is SVGAGI. Trimming at V came to 5 bases and at J to 9 bases, leaving 9 bases not matched to a gene. The CDR3 is made up of 14 amino acids. CDR3 nucleotides: TGTGCCAGCAGTCAATGGGACAGGCAGACCATTCAGTACTTC. This sequence encodes CASSQWDRQTIQYF.

The rearrangement uses TRBV7-3 and TRBJ2-1; the D is unclear. CDR3 length equals 16 residues. Per germline, CDR1 SGHTA and CDR2 FQGTGA. V lost 0 bases, J lost 9 bases, and 18 bases lay in between. The CDR3 bases are TGTGCCAGCAGCTTAACGCCAGTACAGTCGGGTGGTGAGCAGTTCTTC. It encodes CASSLTPVQSGGEQFF. The complete variable domain, with remaining parts taken from reference TRBV7-3 and TRBJ2-1, reads GAGVSQTPSNKVTEKGKYVELRCDPISGHTALYWYRQSLGQGPEFLIYFQGTGAADDSGLPNDRFFAVRPEGSVSTLKIQRTERGDSAVYLCASSLTPVQSGGEQFFGPGTRLTVL.

In nucleotides, the CDR3 is TGCGCCAGCAGCTATTCAGGTGACTTCTCCTACGAGCAGTACTTC. Protein product: CASSYSGDFSYEQYF. The chain recombines TRBV5-1 with TRBJ2-7; D gene ambiguous. The germline CDR1 and CDR2 sequences are SGHRS and YFSETQ. V was cut by 3 bases and J by 0 bases, with 13 bases left in between. The CDR3 is 15 amino acids.

The CDR3 is CASIGLDGIQETQYF. The CDR3 DNA is TGTGCCAGCATTGGACTAGATGGAATTCAAGAGACCCAGTACTTC. The chain links TRBV2 to TRBJ2-5; TRBD2 agrees at 7 bases. V lost 7 bases and J lost 2; bases outside the gene matches: 10. Germline V gene data show CDR1 as SNHLY and CDR2 as FYNNEI. The CDR3 is made up of 15 amino acids.

The rearrangement uses TRBV5-6 and TRBJ2-7; 12 bases map to TRBD2. The J call may be faulty, since TRBJ2-5 better matches the DNA end. The CDR3 covers 16 residues. The V gene's germline CDR1 is SGHDT and CDR2 YYEEEE. The DNA of the CDR3 is TGTGCCAGCAGCGGAGCTAGCGGGGGGGCGTTCGAGACCCAGTACTTC. Amino acid sequence: CASSGASGGAFETQYF.

V is TRBV12-3 or TRBV12-4 and J is TRBJ2-4; 9 nucleotides match TRBD1. This CDR3 has 17 residues. Trimming cost V 5 bases and J 7 bases; bases outside gene matches: 15. CDR3 region: CASSLPPGQGLWNIQYF. CDR3 in DNA: TGTGCCAGCAGTCTACCTCCGGGACAGGGTCTCTGGAACATTCAGTACTTC.

The V gene is TRBV4-1, the J gene TRBJ2-5, with TRBD1 as a possible D gene (5 bases). Deletions cut 9 bases from V and 6 bases from J, with 23 bases between. CDR3 length equals 15 residues. Germline assignment: CDR1 MGHRA and CDR2 YSYEKL. CDR3 in amino acids: CASSLTTRQPQTQYF. The CDR3 nucleotides read TGCGCCAGTTCACTGACCACCAGACAGCCACAGACCCAGTACTTC.

The gene calls are TRBV7-9 and TRBJ1-2, with TRBD1 as a possible D gene (5 bases). This CDR3 region has 14 residues. The germline V gene has CDR1 SEHNR and CDR2 FQNEAQ (reference sequence). Trimming took off 1 base at V and 6 bases at J, with 12 bases between the two ends. CDR3 sequence (DNA): TGTGCCAGCAGCTTAGGGGCAGGGAAAGATGGCTACACCTTC. It is translated as CASSLGAGKDGYTF.

The chain links TRBV5-1 to TRBJ2-3, with D perhaps matching TRBD2 (6 bases). CDR3 length equals 14 residues. Deletions cut 4 bases from V and 1 base from J, with 10 bases between. The germline V gene has CDR1 SGHRS and CDR2 YFSETQ. The CDR3 is CASSPGDGTDTQYF. CDR3 nucleotide sequence: TGCGCCAGCAGCCCGGGGGACGGCACAGATACGCAGTATTTT.

This clonotype has just a few counts. The rearrangement joins TRBV15 to TRBJ2-6; no reliable D call. The CDR3 covers 20 residues. Trimming shortened V by 1 base and J by 0 bases, and 19 bases separated the two germline ends. Germline V gene sequence: CDR1 LNHNV, CDR2 YYDKDF (reference sequence). The CDR3 DNA reads TGTGCCACCAGCAGAGCCGCGGCTACCCCCTTTGGCTCTGGGGCCAACGTCCTGACTTTC. Its translation: CATSRAAATPFGSGANVLTF. The complete variable domain, with remaining parts taken from reference TRBV15 and TRBJ2-6, reads DAMVIQNPRYQVTQFGKPVTLSCSQTLNHNVMYWYQQKSSQAPKLLFHYYDKDFNNEADTPDNFQSRRPNTSFCFLDIRSPGLGDTAMYLCATSRAAATPFGSGANVLTFGAGSRLTVL.

For this clonotype: Its ends do not fully match the called genes, so a read error is possible. The gene calls are TRBV5-1 and TRBJ2-1, with 8 bases matching TRBD2. This CDR3 region has 19 residues. Germline CDR1 SGHRS, CDR2 YFSETQ. As DNA, the CDR3 is TGCGCCAGCAGCTTCCTCCTTAGTGTTGGGCGGGGGGCCTACAATGGGCAGTTCTTC. Its protein product is CASSFLLSVGRGAYNGQFF.

This clonotype turned up a few times. The chain couples TRBV7-2 to TRBJ2-7, with TRBD2 identical over 11 bases. V was pared by 3 bases and J by 5 bases, with 3 bases of the junction left unmatched. This CDR3 has 14 amino acids. CDR1 is SGHTA and CDR2 is FQGNSA in the germline V gene. The DNA for the CDR3 is TGTGCCAGCAGCTTTAGCGGGGGGGTAAACGAGCAGTACTTC. It translates to CASSFSGGVNEQYF.

This clonotype was observed a few times. The chain has TRBV7-3 and TRBJ2-6, with D possibly matching TRBD2 (5 bases). V dropped 2 bases and J dropped 4 bases, with 18 bases sitting between them. CDR3 size: 18 residues. The germline V gene has CDR1 SGHTA and CDR2 FQGTGA. DNA of the CDR3: TGTGCCAGCAGCTTACCTCACCGGGGTATTTTGGGGGCCAACGTCCTGACTTTC. Its translation is CASSLPHRGILGANVLTF.

The chain joins TRBV14 to TRBJ2-6, with 8 nucleotides matching TRBD1. Germline CDR1 reads SGHDN; CDR2 reads FVKESK. The junction had 3 bases not matched to a gene; V was cut back by 0 bases and J by 5 bases. CDR3 length: 16 residues. The CDR3 protein is CASSQEGQGWANVLTF. In DNA, the CDR3 is TGTGCCAGCAGCCAAGAAGGACAGGGATGGGCCAACGTCCTGACTTTC.

The chain uses TRBV20-1 and TRBJ1-5; a possible D gene is TRBD1 (5 bases). Trimming stripped 1 base from V and 5 bases from J, with 18 bases between. Germline V gives CDR1 DFQATT, CDR2 SNEGSKA (reference sequence). The CDR3 is made up of 16 amino acids. CDR3 DNA: TGCAGTGCTAGAGCCAAGGGAGGCAGGGCGGATCAGCCCCAGCATTTT. As protein: CSARAKGGRADQPQHF.

This clonotype was seen a few times. The J gene is TRBJ1-4, the V gene TRBV10-3; no definite D call. CDR1 ENHRY and CDR2 SYGVKD come from the germline V gene. Deletions cut 8 bases from V and 8 bases from J, with 15 bases between. The CDR3 covers 13 residues. The CDR3 loop is CAIAVVLGEKLFF. CDR3 in DNA: TGTGCCATCGCAGTAGTCCTAGGGGAAAAACTGTTTTTT.

This clonotype appeared a few times. The chain is built from TRBV27 and TRBJ2-7; TRBD1 agrees at 9 bases. This CDR3 is built from 14 residues. Trimming removed 6 bases from V and 6 bases from J; junction bases left unmatched: 9. Germline CDR1 is MNHEY and CDR2 is SMNVEV (reference sequence). Here the CDR3 reads CASRSIRTGVEQYF. The CDR3, as DNA: TGTGCCAGCAGGTCCATAAGGACAGGGGTCGAGCAGTACTTC.

This rearrangement joins TRBV27 to TRBJ2-7, with 9 positions matching TRBD1. Germline lookup yields CDR1 MNHEY and CDR2 SMNVEV (reference sequence). The length of the CDR3 is 16 residues. J lost 3 bases, V lost 0 bases, and 6 bases had no gene match. This CDR3 is CASSLSAGTGFYEQYF. For the CDR3, the DNA is TGTGCCAGCAGTTTATCGGCCGGGACAGGGTTCTACGAGCAGTACTTC.

The chain uses TRBV7-2 and TRBJ2-3; 8 bases agree with TRBD2. Germline V lookup: CDR1 SGHTA, CDR2 FQGNSA. V was pared by 4 bases and J by 2 bases, with 8 bases of the junction left unmatched. The CDR3 has 16 residues. The DNA of the CDR3 is TGTGCCAGCAGCTCCGGGACGGGAGGGTACACAGATACGCAGTATTTT. This encodes CASSSGTGGYTDTQYF.

This CDR3 is CASRAPRTDTQYF. CDR3 DNA sequence: TGTGCCAGCAGGGCCCCTCGCACAGATACGCAGTATTTT. The V and J genes are TRBV6-1 and TRBJ2-3; the D is unclear. CDR3 size: 13 residues. CDR1 and CDR2 from the germline V gene are MNHNS and SASEGT. V lost 6 bases and J 1 base, leaving 8 bases between the germline ends.

This clonotype was seen a handful of times. The chain employs TRBV4-1 and TRBJ2-4, with 11 bases aligning to TRBD2. Germline values: CDR1 MGHRA, CDR2 YSYEKL. V shed 3 bases, J shed 6 bases, and the junction held 4 bases outside the gene matches. This CDR3 has 15 residues. CDR3 bases: TGCGCCAGCAGCCATTTAGCGGGGGGGGTAAACATTCAGTACTTC. Its translation: CASSHLAGGVNIQYF.

The V gene is TRBV20-1, the J gene TRBJ2-3; weak D call: TRBD2 (6 bases). Trimming took 4 bases from V and 4 from J, leaving 18 bases between them. The CDR3 has 15 residues. Germline CDR1 DFQATT, CDR2 SNEGSKA (reference sequence). The CDR3 loop reads CSAILAGGWPDTQYF. The CDR3 nucleotides read TGCAGTGCTATTCTGGCTGGGGGGTGGCCAGATACGCAGTATTTT.

This rearrangement joins TRBV6-6 to TRBJ2-5, with TRBD2 matching 7 bases. Trimming cost V 6 bases and J 4 bases; bases outside gene matches: 11. This CDR3 comprises 15 residues. The V gene's germline CDR1 is MNHNY and CDR2 SVGAGI (reference sequence). The CDR3 nucleotides read TGTGCCAGCAGCCTGACGCGTTCGGGGGGAGAGACCCAGTACTTC. Protein: CASSLTRSGGETQYF.

The chain links TRBV11-2 to TRBJ1-2; D gene unclear. This CDR3 comprises 12 residues. Germline V lookup: CDR1 SGHAT, CDR2 FQNNGV. V was trimmed by 5 bases and J by 3 bases, leaving 7 bases between them. DNA of the CDR3: TGTGCCAGCAGCCCCCCATACTATGGCTACACCTTC. Protein: CASSPPYYGYTF.

J is TRBJ2-5 and V is TRBV11-2; the D is unclear. The CDR3 extends over 15 amino acids. Trimming cost V 1 base and J 2 bases, with 11 bases left between them. From germline, CDR1 is SGHAT and CDR2 FQNNGV. The CDR3 DNA sequence: TGTGCCAGCAGCTTAGTTCAGCACGTACAAGAGACCCAGTACTTC. This sequence encodes CASSLVQHVQETQYF. Filled out from reference TRBV11-2 and TRBJ2-5, the complete variable domain reads EAGVAQSPRYKIIEKRQSVAFWCNPISGHATLYWYQQILGQGPKLLIQFQNNGVVDDSQLPKDRFSAERLKGVDSTLKIQPAKLEDSAVYLCASSLVQHVQETQYFGPGTRLLVL.

This clonotype was seen only a few times. The gene calls are TRBV7-2 and TRBJ2-7, with D possibly matching TRBD2 (5 bases). CDR3 size: 16 residues. The V gene's germline CDR1 is SGHTA and CDR2 FQGNSA. V gave up 3 bases and J gave up 6 bases, with 21 bases separating them. CDR3 in DNA: TGTGCCAGCAGCTTGGCAAACATGGCGTCCCGGGGCGAGCAGTACTTC. It codes for CASSLANMASRGEQYF.